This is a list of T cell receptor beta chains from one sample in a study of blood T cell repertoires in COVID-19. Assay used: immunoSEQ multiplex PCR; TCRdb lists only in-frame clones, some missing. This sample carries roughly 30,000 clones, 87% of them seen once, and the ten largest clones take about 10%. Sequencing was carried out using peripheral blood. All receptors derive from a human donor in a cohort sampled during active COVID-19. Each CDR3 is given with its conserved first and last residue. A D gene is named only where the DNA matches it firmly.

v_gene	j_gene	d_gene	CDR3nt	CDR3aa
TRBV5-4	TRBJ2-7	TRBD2	TGTGCCAGCAGCTTTCTAGCGGGGGGGCTTTCCTACGAGCAGTACTTC	CASSFLAGGLSYEQYF
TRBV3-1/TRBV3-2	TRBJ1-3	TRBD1	TGTGCCAGCAGCCCAGGGGGAATCATATATTTT	CASSPGGIIYF
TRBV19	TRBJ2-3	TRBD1	TGTGCCAGTAGCGAGGGGGCAGGATCAGATACGCAGTATTTT	CASSEGAGSDTQYF
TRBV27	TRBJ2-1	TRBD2	TGTGCCAGCAGTTTAGCGGGGGGGCCGAATAATGAGCAGTTCTTC	CASSLAGGPNNEQFF
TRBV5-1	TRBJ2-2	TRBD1	TGCGCCAGCAGCTTCCTCTGGACAGGCGCGAACACCGGGGAGCTGTTTTTT	CASSFLWTGANTGELFF
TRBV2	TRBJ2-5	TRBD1	TGTGCCAGCCGAGACAGGGTCTTACGGGAGACCCAGTACTTC	CASRDRVLRETQYF
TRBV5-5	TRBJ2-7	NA	TGTGCCAGCAGCTTGGAGGGAGCGACCCTTTACGAGCAGTACTTC	CASSLEGATLYEQYF
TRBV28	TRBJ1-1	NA	TGTGCCAGCGTGGCCAGGAATAAAGCTTTCTTT	CASVARNKAFF
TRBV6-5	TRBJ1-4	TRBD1	TGTGCCAGCAGTCCTACAGGGGGTTACGGTGAAAAACTGTTTTTT	CASSPTGGYGEKLFF
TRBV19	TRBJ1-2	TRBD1	TGTGCCAGTAGTATCCGGGACAGGGCCTCTAACTATGGCTACACCTTC	CASSIRDRASNYGYTF